This TCR beta chain emerged from a study of T cell repertoires in cytomegalovirus infection. Across the whole study: HLA-B-restricted CMV epitopes that are well studied, plus recently identified HLA-C-restricted ones, were used by the study. It was the public TCR beta signatures that indicated both CMV infection and matching HLA type. Study-wide results and caveats: CMV-specific HLA-C-restricted TCR beta clonotypes dominated the ex vivo response. There were carriers of CMV plus the relevant HLA, and cumulative public TCR beta family frequency identified them.

Germline CDR1 reads MNHEY; CDR2 reads SVGEGT. J gave up 7 bases and V 6 bases, and 10 bases lay outside the gene matches. The CDR3 extends over 14 amino acids. TCRdb analysed the reads with MiXCR anew, one entry per CDR3 protein. The sample has hundreds of thousands of distinct CDR3 sequences; around a third are singletons. About this clonotype: The antigen is undetermined.

This clonotype originated in a human donor in good health (CMV status not recorded). Some clones in this sample may be carry-over from other donors' samples. Here the sequenced sample was cultured PBMCs, taken from culture after CMV antigen stimulation. The rearrangement joins TRBV6-2 or TRBV6-3 to TRBJ1-2, with 8 bases matching TRBD1. The DNA of the CDR3 is TGTGCCAGCAGCCGCCGATGGGACAGGCCTGGCTACACCTTC. This encodes CASSRRWDRPGYTF.